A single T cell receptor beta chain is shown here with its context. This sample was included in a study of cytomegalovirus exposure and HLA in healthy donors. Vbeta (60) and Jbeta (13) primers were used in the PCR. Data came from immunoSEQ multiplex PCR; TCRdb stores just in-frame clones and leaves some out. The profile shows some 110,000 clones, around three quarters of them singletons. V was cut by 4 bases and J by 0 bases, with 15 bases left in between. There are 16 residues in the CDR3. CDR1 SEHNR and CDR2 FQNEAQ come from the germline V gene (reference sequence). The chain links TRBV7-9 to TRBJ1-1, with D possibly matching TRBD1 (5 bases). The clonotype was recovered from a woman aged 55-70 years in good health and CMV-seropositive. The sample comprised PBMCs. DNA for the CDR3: TGTGCCAGCAGCTCGCCTTCAGGGTCAGTGAACACTGAAGCTTTCTTT. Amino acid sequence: CASSSPSGSVNTEAFF.